Shown below are 30 T cell receptor beta chains from a single sample sequenced in a study of low-dose radiotherapy and immunotherapy resistance in tumors. Primers used for first-strand cDNA, a TRAV- and TRBV-specific set, covered both alpha and beta chains. The TCRs were subjected to amplification over approximately 20 PCR cycles employing a constant-region primer in conjunction with a V-primer adapter. MiXCR was run by TCRdb on the reads, yielding one entry per CDR3 protein. The sample yields around 6,200 distinct CDR3 sequences, approximately 71% seen once. These receptors were obtained from a human donor with advanced metastatic prostate, ovarian, gallbladder or colorectal cancer (not recorded which). This table probably holds off-target reads from a library built for another chain.

The rearrangement uses TRBV5-1 and TRBJ1-3; no clear D. The CDR3 has 16 amino acids. Germline CDR1 and CDR2: SGHRS and YFSETQ. V dropped 0 bases and J dropped 0 bases, with 10 bases sitting between them. The chain's CDR3 is CASSLGGSRSGNTIYF. The CDR3 nucleotides read TGCGCCAGCAGCTTGGGAGGGAGTCGCTCTGGAAACACCATATATTTT.

J is TRBJ1-5 and V is TRBV10-3, with D hard to call. Trimming took 0 bases from V and 0 from J, leaving 9 bases between them. CDR1 and CDR2 from the germline V gene are ENHRY and SYGVKD. This CDR3 is 16 amino acids long. The CDR3 nucleotides read TGTGCCATCAGTGAGTCGATCCTTTCTAGCAATCAGCCCCAGCATTTT. It is translated as CAISESILSSNQPQHF.

This chain uses TRBV20-1 with TRBJ2-1; 8 bases fit TRBD2. The germline gives CDR1 DFQATT, CDR2 SNEGSKA (reference sequence). V gave up 6 bases and J gave up 2 bases; unmatched junction bases: 9. The CDR3 runs to 15 residues. The CDR3 DNA follows: TGCAGTGCGCATCCGGGACTAGACACCTACAATGAGCAGTTCTTC. As protein: CSAHPGLDTYNEQFF.

This clonotype was counted a few times. This chain links TRBV18 with TRBJ1-5, with D perhaps matching TRBD1 (5 bases). V was shortened by 6 bases and J by 4 bases, with 16 bases between the two germline ends. Looked up from germline, CDR1 is KGHSH and CDR2 is LQKENI. This CDR3 is built from 15 residues. The CDR3 region has the DNA TGTGCCAGCTCCTTAAGTGGACACACGAATCAGCCCCAGCATTTT. This translates into CASSLSGHTNQPQHF.

The CDR3 nucleotides are TGTGCCAGCAGCTTAGAGAGGAGGAACGAGCAGTACTTC. Protein sequence: CASSLERRNEQYF. The genes are TRBV11-2 and TRBJ2-7; tentative D call: TRBD2 (5 bases). Trimming shortened V by 0 bases and J by 5 bases, and 8 bases separated the two germline ends. Germline V gene lookup returns CDR1 SGHAT and CDR2 FQNNGV. This CDR3 spans 13 amino acids.

V gene TRBV20-1 combines with J gene TRBJ2-2, with 7 positions matching TRBD1. CDR1 and CDR2 from the germline V gene are DFQATT and SNEGSKA (reference sequence). Trimming cost V 3 bases and J 6 bases; bases outside gene matches: 7. This CDR3 is 14 amino acids long. CDR3 bases: TGCAGTGCTAGGCGGGCCAGGGGGTCCGGGGAGCTGTTTTTT. Amino acid sequence: CSARRARGSGELFF.

This clonotype was recorded a few times. In nucleotides, the CDR3 is TGCAGCGTTGAAGGACTAGCGGGAGCCCCCTACGAGCAGTACTTC. Translating it yields CSVEGLAGAPYEQYF. This chain uses TRBV29-1 with TRBJ2-7; the match to TRBD2 covers 12 bases. V dropped 1 base and J dropped 2; count of bases not matched to a gene: 3. The germline V gene has CDR1 SQVTM and CDR2 ANQGSEA. The CDR3 is 15 residues long.

The chain uses TRBV5-1 and TRBJ1-5; D gene uncertain. V was clipped by 0 bases and J by 3 bases, with 7 bases between them. The germline gives CDR1 SGHRS, CDR2 YFSETQ. The CDR3 runs to 14 residues. The CDR3 loop is CASSLGGINQPQHF. CDR3 nucleotides: TGCGCCAGCAGCTTGGGAGGGATCAATCAGCCCCAGCATTTT. The full variable domain, rest sourced from reference TRBV5-1 and TRBJ1-5, is KAGVTQTPRYLIKTRGQQVTLSCSPISGHRSVSWYQQTPGQGLQFLFEYFSETQRNKGNFPGRFSGRQFSNSRSEMNVSTLELGDSALYLCASSLGGINQPQHFGDGTRLSIL.

The chain links TRBV5-1 to TRBJ2-7; 8 nucleotides match TRBD1. With 2 bases clipped from V and 5 bases from J, the junction kept 12 bases outside the gene matches. The germline V gene encodes CDR1 SGHRS and CDR2 YFSETQ. CDR3 length equals 16 residues. The CDR3 DNA reads as TGCGCCAGCAGCTTCCCGGCGACAGGGGTCCTCGACGAGCAGTACTTC. Its protein is CASSFPATGVLDEQYF.

This clonotype was counted a single time. The chain carries TRBV7-2 and TRBJ2-3; perhaps TRBD2 as D (5 bases). Trimming shortened V by 1 base and J by 6 bases, and 11 bases separated the two germline ends. CDR3 length: 14 amino acids. CDR1 and CDR2 from the germline V gene are SGHTA and FQGNSA. DNA of the CDR3: TGTGCCAGCAGCTTAGACCCGCGGAGGGATACGCAGTATTTT. As protein: CASSLDPRRDTQYF.

The chain is built from TRBV6-6 and TRBJ2-5; no clear D. Germline V gives CDR1 MNHNY, CDR2 SVGAGI (reference sequence). The CDR3 sequence is 13 residues long. Trimming pared 10 bases from V and 6 bases from J, leaving 18 bases between. The CDR3: CATTEAAAKTQYF. CDR3 DNA: TGTGCCACGACCGAGGCGGCGGCAAAGACCCAGTACTTC.

V gene TRBV4-1 combines with J gene TRBJ2-3, with 9 bases that match TRBD2. The CDR3 is 17 residues long. In germline, CDR1 is MGHRA, CDR2 YSYEKL. The V segment lost 0 bases and the J segment 4 bases; nucleotides outside the gene matches: 8. CDR3 residues: CASSQDHGGGEADTQYF. The CDR3, as DNA: TGCGCCAGCAGCCAAGATCACGGCGGGGGGGAGGCAGATACGCAGTATTTT.

The rearrangement joins TRBV7-2 to TRBJ2-2, with a possible D match to TRBD1 (6 bases). The CDR3 has 15 amino acids. Germline values: CDR1 SGHTA, CDR2 FQGNSA. Trimming shortened V by 5 bases and J by 5 bases, and 15 bases separated the two germline ends. CDR3 region: CASSPRRGRTGELFF. The CDR3 coding sequence is TGTGCCAGCAGCCCCCGCAGGGGAAGAACCGGGGAGCTGTTTTTT.

This chain joins TRBV6-2 or TRBV6-3 and TRBJ1-1; D not certain. Trimming shortened V by 6 bases and J by 1 base, and 12 bases separated the two germline ends. This CDR3 region has 14 residues. In germline, CDR1 is MNHEY, CDR2 SVGEGT. The CDR3 is CASRVTTGNTEAFF. The CDR3 DNA reads as TGTGCCAGCAGAGTTACCACGGGGAACACTGAAGCTTTCTTT.

The chain employs TRBV10-3 and TRBJ2-1; no clear D. Deletions cut 4 bases from V and 9 bases from J, with 10 bases between. The CDR3 spans 12 residues. The germline CDR1 and CDR2 sequences are ENHRY and SYGVKD. Here the CDR3 reads CAISGDVPEQFF. The CDR3 DNA follows: TGTGCCATCAGTGGGGATGTACCTGAGCAGTTCTTC.

This rearrangement joins TRBV2 to TRBJ2-5; D possibly corresponds to TRBD1 (7 bases). This CDR3 has 15 amino acids. Germline V gene data show CDR1 as SNHLY and CDR2 as FYNNEI. V was cut by 6 bases and J by 7 bases, with 21 bases left in between. CDR3 sequence: CASRVGGTAGGTQYF. The CDR3 region has the DNA TGTGCCAGCAGGGTTGGCGGGACAGCCGGCGGGACCCAGTACTTC. Combining the CDR3 with reference TRBV2 and TRBJ2-5 gives the whole variable domain EPEVTQTPSHQVTQMGQEVILRCVPISNHLYFYWYRQILGQKVEFLVSFYNNEISEKSEIFDDQFSVERPDGSNFTLKIRSTKLEDSAMYFCASRVGGTAGGTQYFGPGTRLLVL.

J is TRBJ2-7 and V is TRBV7-9, with unresolved D. Germline values: CDR1 SEHNR, CDR2 FQNEAQ (reference sequence). Deletions cut 4 bases from V and 3 bases from J, with 10 bases between. The CDR3 covers 13 residues. CDR3 DNA sequence: TGTGCCAGCAGCTCTCAATCCGACTACGAGCAGTACTTC. Translated, it gives CASSSQSDYEQYF.

The chain carries TRBV6-2 or TRBV6-3 and TRBJ1-2, with 8 nucleotides matching TRBD1. The CDR3 runs 15 residues. Trimming took 5 bases from V and 0 from J; bases not matched to a gene: 5. Germline loops: CDR1 MNHEY, CDR2 SVGEGT. CDR3 sequence: CASSVTGGANYGYTF. In DNA form, the CDR3 reads TGTGCCAGCAGTGTTACAGGGGGAGCTAACTATGGCTACACCTTC.

This clonotype was counted between two and nine times. CDR3 sequence: CASSKQGWYEQYF. The CDR3 region has the DNA TGTGCCAGCAGTAAACAGGGTTGGTACGAGCAGTACTTC. The chain is built from TRBV6-1 and TRBJ2-7; D might be TRBD1 (6 bases). This CDR3 contains 13 residues. Germline V gene sequence: CDR1 MNHNS, CDR2 SASEGT. V was cut by 5 bases and J by 4 bases, with 12 bases left in between.

This clonotype was observed a few times. The chain links TRBV5-1 to TRBJ2-7, with D tentatively TRBD1 (5 bases). Germline V lookup: CDR1 SGHRS, CDR2 YFSETQ. V lost 3 bases, J lost 7 bases, and 20 bases lay in between. The CDR3 extends over 15 amino acids. The CDR3 DNA is TGCGCCAGCAGCTCGGCCCCAGGGCCCCCTGGGGAGCAGTACTTC. Translating it yields CASSSAPGPPGEQYF.

The gene calls are TRBV29-1 and TRBJ1-5; 11 bases agree with TRBD1. This CDR3 is built from 14 residues. The trim removed 7 bases at V and 6 bases at J, leaving 8 bases unmatched. Germline V gene sequence: CDR1 SQVTM, CDR2 ANQGSEA. CDR3 in DNA: TGCAGCGCCGTGGACAGGGGGCAGGGTCAGCCCCAGCATTTT. Its protein is CSAVDRGQGQPQHF.

The chain couples TRBV14 to TRBJ1-3; 7 bases are a match to TRBD1. This CDR3 has 15 amino acids. The germline V gene encodes CDR1 SGHDN and CDR2 FVKESK. V gave up 1 base and J gave up 9 bases; unmatched junction bases: 9. CDR3 region: CASSQGGTAVGTIYF. CDR3 sequence (DNA): TGTGCCAGCAGCCAAGGGGGGACAGCCGTCGGCACCATATATTTT.

The J gene is TRBJ2-1, the V gene TRBV4-1, with 9 bases fitting TRBD2. CDR1 and CDR2 (germline): MGHRA, YSYEKL. The CDR3 extends over 16 amino acids. Unmatched junction bases numbered 6, after V lost 2 bases and J lost 4 bases. DNA of the CDR3: TGCGCCAGCAGCCAACCAGCTAGCGGGAAGTACAATGAGCAGTTCTTC. Its protein is CASSQPASGKYNEQFF.

This chain links TRBV12-3 or TRBV12-4 with TRBJ2-3; 8 bases align to TRBD2. This CDR3 is built from 15 residues. V lost 1 base to trimming and J lost 2 bases; unmatched junction nucleotides: 2. CDR3 in amino acids: CASSLVGGATDTQYF. The CDR3 nucleotides read TGTGCCAGCAGTTTAGTCGGGGGGGCCACAGATACGCAGTATTTT.

This clonotype was counted once. Without the conserved terminal phenylalanine or tryptophan, this CDR3 likely stems from a read error. The V gene is TRBV5-5, the J gene TRBJ2-4; D call uncertain. Trimming removed 0 bases at V and 0 bases at J, with 4 bases between. Germline loops: CDR1 SGHKS, CDR2 YYEKEE (reference sequence). CDR3 size: 14 residues. This CDR3 reads CASSLAAAKNIQYI. In DNA form, the CDR3 reads TGTGCCAGCAGCTTGGCGGCAGCCAAAAACATTCAGTACATC.

The V and J genes are TRBV29-1 and TRBJ1-1; the D gene is possibly TRBD1 (6 bases). The V end lost 7 bases, the J end lost 8 bases, and 14 bases lay between the germline ends. CDR3 length: 11 residues. Per germline, CDR1 SQVTM and CDR2 ANQGSEA. The CDR3 spells CSACGGWEAFF. The CDR3 DNA reads TGCAGCGCATGTGGGGGCTGGGAAGCTTTCTTT.

The chain's CDR3 is CASSVGGGNQPQHF. CDR3 sequence (DNA): TGCGCCAGCAGCGTAGGGGGAGGCAATCAGCCCCAGCATTTT. V gene TRBV5-1 combines with J gene TRBJ1-5, with D perhaps TRBD1 (6 bases). Germline V gene sequence: CDR1 SGHRS, CDR2 YFSETQ. The V end lost 4 bases, the J end lost 2 bases, and 10 bases lay between the germline ends. CDR3 length: 14 amino acids.

This chain connects TRBV12-3 or TRBV12-4 to TRBJ1-5; 8 positions agree with TRBD1. This CDR3 is built from 16 residues. Germline trimming cut 4 bases from V and 2 bases from J; bases unmatched to any gene: 7. The CDR3 protein is CASSSPGGGGNQPQHF. The CDR3 DNA reads TGTGCCAGCAGTTCCCCAGGGGGCGGAGGCAATCAGCCCCAGCATTTT.

The CDR3 here is CASSPRDRGPYGYTF. The CDR3, as DNA: TGTGCCAGCAGCCCTCGGGACAGGGGACCGTATGGCTACACCTTC. The chain links TRBV6-1 to TRBJ1-2, with 10 nucleotides matching TRBD1. Germline V gene data show CDR1 as MNHNS and CDR2 as SASEGT. The trim removed 6 bases at V and 5 bases at J, leaving 9 bases unmatched. This CDR3 comprises 15 residues.

V usage is TRBV4-3 and J usage is TRBJ2-7, with TRBD1 as a possible D gene (6 bases). Trimming stripped 4 bases from V and 0 bases from J, with 19 bases between. The germline V gene has CDR1 LGHNA and CDR2 YSLEER. The CDR3 has 17 amino acids. The CDR3 nucleotides are TGCGCCAGCAGCCCCACGACGCAGGGGCCGACCTCCTACGAGCAGTACTTC. Residues: CASSPTTQGPTSYEQYF.